The subject of this entry is one TCR beta chain. Its antigen remains unknown. This sample was taken from a study of radiotherapy plus CTLA-4 blockade in lung cancer. On the study more broadly: Disease control was present in roughly 29% of patients, and objective responses in approximately 20%. General study points: The authors reported that early blood T cell clone dynamics, with interferon-beta, best predicted response. Among blood TCR repertoires after radiotherapy plus ipilimumab, tumor-derived clones expanded.

Germline V gives CDR1 MNHNS, CDR2 SASEGT. The CDR3 is 13 amino acids. V dropped 6 bases and J dropped 8; count of bases not matched to a gene: 7. Assay used: immunoSEQ multiplex PCR; TCRdb lists only in-frame clones, some missing. The sample carries more than 25,000 clones, 79% recorded once. The rearrangement joins TRBV6-1 to TRBJ1-2; 9 bases agree with TRBD1. Sequencing used peripheral blood, obtained from a patient treated with radiotherapy plus ipilimumab. The sequence derives from a human donor with non-small cell lung cancer that progressed on radiotherapy plus ipilimumab. CDR3 sequence (DNA): TGTGCCAGCAGGCGACAGGGGGAGGGCGGCTACACCTTC. It is translated as CASRRQGEGGYTF.